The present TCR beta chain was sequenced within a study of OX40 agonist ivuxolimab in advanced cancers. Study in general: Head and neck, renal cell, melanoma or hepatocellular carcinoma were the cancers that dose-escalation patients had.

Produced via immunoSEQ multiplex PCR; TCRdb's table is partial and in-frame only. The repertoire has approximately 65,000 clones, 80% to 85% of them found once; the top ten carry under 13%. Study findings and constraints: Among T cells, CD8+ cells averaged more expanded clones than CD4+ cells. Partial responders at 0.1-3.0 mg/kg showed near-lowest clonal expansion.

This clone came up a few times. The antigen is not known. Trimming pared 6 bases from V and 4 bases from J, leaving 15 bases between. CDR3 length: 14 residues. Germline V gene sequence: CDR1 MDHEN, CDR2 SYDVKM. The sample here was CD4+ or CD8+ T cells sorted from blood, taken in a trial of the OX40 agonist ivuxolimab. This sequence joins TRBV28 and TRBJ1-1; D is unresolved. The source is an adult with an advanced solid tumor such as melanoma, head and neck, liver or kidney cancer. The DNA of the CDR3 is TGTGCCAGCAGACCGTCTCGAGGGCTCACTGAAGCTTTCTTT. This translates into CASRPSRGLTEAFF.